This passage covers 12 T cell receptor beta chains from one sample sequenced in a study of blood T cell repertoires in COVID-19. Generated by immunoSEQ multiplex PCR, the TCRdb table keeps only in-frame clones and is missing some. The table shows 200,000 to 300,000 clones, with around 89% occurring only once. Sequences were obtained from PBMCs or T cells enriched from blood (not recorded which). The receptors here all came from a woman between 25 and 40 years old who had recovered from COVID-19.

The chain uses TRBV19 and TRBJ2-1, with 8 bases matching TRBD1. This CDR3 is built from 15 residues. J was trimmed by 6 bases and V by 4 bases; bases with no gene match: 8. Germline CDR1 reads LNHDA; CDR2 reads SQIVND (reference sequence). The CDR3 sequence: CASSTAQDRVNEQFF. Here the CDR3 DNA reads TGTGCCAGTAGTACCGCTCAGGACAGGGTCAATGAGCAGTTCTTC.

The sample holds one count of this clone. The rearrangement uses TRBV6-5 and TRBJ1-2; D is ambiguous. V was cut by 0 bases and J by 4 bases, with 15 bases left in between. The CDR3 sequence is 16 residues long. Germline CDR1 and CDR2: MNHEY and SVGAGI. CDR3 nucleotide sequence: TGTGCCAGCAGTTACTCGGCTGACGAGGAGAGCTATGGCTACACCTTC. Translating it yields CASSYSADEESYGYTF.

This clone was observed a single time. This chain connects TRBV7-6 to TRBJ2-3; 7 nucleotides line up with TRBD2. Trimming removed 4 bases from V and 0 bases from J; junction bases left unmatched: 13. Per the germline V gene, CDR1 is SGHVS and CDR2 is FNYEAQ. The CDR3 covers 18 residues. The CDR3 sequence is CASSSPLMGLSSTDTQYF. The CDR3 region has the DNA TGTGCCAGCAGCTCACCTCTTATGGGACTATCTAGCACAGATACGCAGTATTTT.

J is TRBJ2-1 and V is TRBV27; weak D call: TRBD2 (6 bases). The V gene's germline CDR1 is MNHEY and CDR2 SMNVEV (reference sequence). The V gene lost 3 bases and the J gene lost 4 bases, with 10 bases spanning the gap. The CDR3 covers 14 residues. Here the CDR3 reads CASSFGSGYNEQFF. The CDR3 bases are TGTGCCAGCAGTTTTGGTAGCGGATACAATGAGCAGTTCTTC.

This chain connects TRBV5-6 to TRBJ1-1; the match to TRBD1 covers 9 bases. The CDR3 length is 15 residues. V was clipped by 4 bases and J by 5 bases; unmatched bases: 9. CDR1 and CDR2 (germline): SGHDT, YYEEEE. The CDR3 sequence: CASSTRDRVGTEAFF. CDR3 sequence (DNA): TGTGCCAGCAGCACAAGGGACAGGGTGGGAACTGAAGCTTTCTTT.

V gene TRBV2 combines with J gene TRBJ2-1, with 10 bases fitting TRBD2. The junction had 4 bases not matched to a gene; V was cut back by 1 base and J by 4 bases. There are 16 residues in the CDR3. CDR1 SNHLY and CDR2 FYNNEI come from the germline V gene. CDR3: CASSEGLAGVYNEQFF. The CDR3 DNA follows: TGTGCCAGCAGTGAAGGCCTAGCGGGAGTTTACAATGAGCAGTTCTTC.

This clone has a single count. This chain links TRBV6-5 with TRBJ2-1; D is uncertain. The CDR3 contains 13 residues. CDR1 and CDR2 from the germline V gene are MNHEY and SVGAGI. The V and J ends lost 5 bases and 7 bases respectively, with 12 bases between them. Here the CDR3 reads CASSIRLWNEQFF. The CDR3 nucleotides read TGTGCCAGCAGTATCCGACTTTGGAATGAGCAGTTCTTC.

This sequence joins TRBV11-2 and TRBJ1-2; possible D gene TRBD1, 6 bases. Germline loops: CDR1 SGHAT, CDR2 FQNNGV. The CDR3 sequence is 16 residues long. V was shortened by 0 bases and J by 6 bases, with 17 bases between the two germline ends. CDR3 sequence (DNA): TGTGCCAGCAGCTTAGATTGGCAGGGGATTTCGGATGGCTACACCTTC. It is translated as CASSLDWQGISDGYTF.

This clone was seen just once. The rearrangement links TRBV10-3 to TRBJ2-2; 9 bases align to TRBD2. The CDR3 extends over 16 amino acids. With V trimmed by 2 bases and J by 6 bases, 7 bases remained unmatched. Per the germline V gene, CDR1 is ENHRY and CDR2 is SYGVKD. DNA of the CDR3: TGTGCCATCAGTGAGAGGGTAGCGGGAGCGGCCGGGGAGCTGTTTTTT. Its protein product is CAISERVAGAAGELFF.

V is TRBV11-3 and J is TRBJ2-7; TRBD2 agrees at 11 bases. Germline values: CDR1 SGHNT, CDR2 YENEEA. The V gene end was trimmed by 5 bases and the J gene end by 10 bases; junction bases not matched to a gene: 7. The CDR3 loop spans 13 amino acids. The CDR3 loop is CASSELAGVRQYF. For the CDR3, the DNA is TGTGCCAGCAGCGAACTAGCGGGAGTCCGTCAGTACTTC.

This rearrangement joins TRBV28 to TRBJ2-1; 11 nucleotides agree with TRBD2. J lost 6 bases, V lost 6 bases, and 7 bases had no gene match. The germline V gene has CDR1 MDHEN and CDR2 SYDVKM. This CDR3 region has 15 residues. The CDR3 protein is CASSDIAGGGNEQFF. The CDR3 DNA reads as TGTGCCAGCAGCGATATAGCGGGAGGGGGCAATGAGCAGTTCTTC.

The genes are TRBV13 and TRBJ1-1; TRBD1 aligns across 9 bases. This CDR3 spans 18 amino acids. Looked up from germline, CDR1 is PRHDT and CDR2 is FYEKMQ (reference sequence). The V gene end was trimmed by 3 bases and the J gene end by 3 bases; junction bases not matched to a gene: 14. The CDR3: CASSLARDRVDLDTEAFF. The CDR3 DNA sequence: TGTGCCAGCAGCTTGGCCCGGGACAGGGTTGATTTGGACACTGAAGCTTTCTTT. Full variable domain (missing parts from reference TRBV13 and TRBJ1-1): AAGVIQSPRHLIKEKRETATLKCYPIPRHDTVYWYQQGPGQDPQFLISFYEKMQSDKGSIPDRFSAQQFSDYHSELNMSSLELGDSALYFCASSLARDRVDLDTEAFFGQGTRLTVV.